One sample yielded the 7 T cell receptor beta chains listed below, sequenced in a study of blood T cell repertoires in COVID-19. The assay was immunoSEQ multiplex PCR, and TCRdb's table has in-frame clones only and misses some. Among 350,000 to 450,000 clones listed, 88% were seen once. The specimen was PBMCs or T cells enriched from blood (not recorded which). These receptors all come from a young woman who had been exposed to COVID-19.

The chain links TRBV5-1 to TRBJ2-1; a possible D gene is TRBD2 (6 bases). The CDR3 length is 14 residues. Germline CDR1 SGHRS, CDR2 YFSETQ. V was shortened by 2 bases and J by 7 bases, with 13 bases between the two germline ends. CDR3 sequence reads: CASSLSGSKNEQFF. DNA of the CDR3: TGCGCCAGCAGCTTAAGCGGGTCCAAAAATGAGCAGTTCTTC.

This clone was seen a single time. The rearrangement links TRBV27 to TRBJ2-3, with 13 bases matching TRBD2. Germline values: CDR1 MNHEY, CDR2 SMNVEV (reference sequence). This CDR3 is 17 amino acids long. Trimming cost V 6 bases and J 8 bases; bases outside gene matches: 14. CDR3 nucleotides: TGTGCCAGCAGCCCCCAGGGACTAGCGGGACCGCAGGGTACGCAGTATTTT. Translation: CASSPQGLAGPQGTQYF.

J is TRBJ2-1 and V is TRBV9; 8 bases fit TRBD1. After removal of 4 bases from V and 9 bases from J, the junction contained 6 bases not matched to a gene. Germline loops: CDR1 SGDLS, CDR2 YYNGEE. The CDR3 consists of 13 residues. The CDR3 loop is CASSPRTGFEQFF. The CDR3 DNA follows: TGTGCCAGCAGCCCTAGGACAGGGTTTGAGCAGTTCTTC.

V usage is TRBV3-1 (or the pseudogene TRBV3-2) and J usage is TRBJ1-6, with 8 nucleotides matching TRBD1. The J segment lost 8 bases and the V segment lost 4 bases, leaving 10 bases of the junction unmatched. Germline V lookup: CDR1 LGHDT, CDR2 YNNKEL (reference sequence). The CDR3 is 16 amino acids. The CDR3: CASSPNRDRSHSPLHF. CDR3 nucleotides: TGTGCCAGCAGCCCGAACCGGGACAGGAGTCATTCACCCCTCCACTTT.

The chain combines TRBV11-1 with TRBJ2-3; 14 nucleotides match TRBD2. V was clipped by 3 bases and J by 7 bases; unmatched bases: 6. The CDR3 spans 16 residues. CDR1 SGHAT and CDR2 FQDESV come from the germline V gene (reference sequence). The CDR3 spells CASSFGTSGSLNTQYF. CDR3 DNA sequence: TGTGCCAGCAGCTTCGGGACTAGCGGGAGCCTTAATACGCAGTATTTT. The full variable domain, completed using reference TRBV11-1 and TRBJ2-3, is EAEVAQSPRYKITEKSQAVAFWCDPISGHATLYWYRQILGQGPELLVQFQDESVVDDSQLPKDRFSAERLKGVDSTLKIQPAELGDSAMYLCASSFGTSGSLNTQYFGPGTRLTVL.

This chain uses TRBV19 with TRBJ2-1, with 11 nucleotides matching TRBD1. The CDR3 consists of 17 residues. J was trimmed by 3 bases and V by 5 bases; bases with no gene match: 9. Germline lookup yields CDR1 LNHDA and CDR2 SQIVND (reference sequence). CDR3 coding DNA: TGTGCCAGTAGTCCGGACAGGGGGCCAAACTACTACAATGAGCAGTTCTTC. It codes for CASSPDRGPNYYNEQFF.

This chain joins TRBV27 and TRBJ2-5, with unresolved D. Germline V lookup: CDR1 MNHEY, CDR2 SMNVEV (reference sequence). There are 13 residues in the CDR3. V was pared by 2 bases and J by 5 bases, with 9 bases between. CDR3: CASSLAEWETQYF. The CDR3 DNA reads TGTGCCAGCAGTTTAGCGGAGTGGGAGACCCAGTACTTC.